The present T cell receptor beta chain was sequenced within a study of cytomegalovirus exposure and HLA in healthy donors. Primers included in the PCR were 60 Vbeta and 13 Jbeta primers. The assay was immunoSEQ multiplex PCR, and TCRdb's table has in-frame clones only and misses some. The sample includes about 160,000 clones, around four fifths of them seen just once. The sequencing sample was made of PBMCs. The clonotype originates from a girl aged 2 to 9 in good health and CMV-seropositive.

This CDR3 reads CASSFEILAGVDEQFF. The CDR3 region has the DNA TGCGCCAGCAGTTTTGAGATCCTAGCGGGAGTTGATGAGCAGTTCTTC. V gene TRBV5-1 combines with J gene TRBJ2-1; 10 bases are shared with TRBD2. V was clipped by 5 bases and J by 8 bases; unmatched bases: 13. CDR1 and CDR2 (germline): SGHRS, YFSETQ. CDR3 length equals 16 residues.